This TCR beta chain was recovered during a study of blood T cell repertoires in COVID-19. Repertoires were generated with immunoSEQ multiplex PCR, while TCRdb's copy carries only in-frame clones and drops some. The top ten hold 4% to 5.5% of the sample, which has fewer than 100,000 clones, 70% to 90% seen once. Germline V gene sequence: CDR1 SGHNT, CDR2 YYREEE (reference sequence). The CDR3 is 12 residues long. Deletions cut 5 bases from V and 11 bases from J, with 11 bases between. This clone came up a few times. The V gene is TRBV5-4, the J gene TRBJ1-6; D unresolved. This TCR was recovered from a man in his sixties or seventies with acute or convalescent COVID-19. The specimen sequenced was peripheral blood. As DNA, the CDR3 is TGTGCCAGCAGTGATTCGGGTACACCCCTCCACTTT. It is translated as CASSDSGTPLHF.